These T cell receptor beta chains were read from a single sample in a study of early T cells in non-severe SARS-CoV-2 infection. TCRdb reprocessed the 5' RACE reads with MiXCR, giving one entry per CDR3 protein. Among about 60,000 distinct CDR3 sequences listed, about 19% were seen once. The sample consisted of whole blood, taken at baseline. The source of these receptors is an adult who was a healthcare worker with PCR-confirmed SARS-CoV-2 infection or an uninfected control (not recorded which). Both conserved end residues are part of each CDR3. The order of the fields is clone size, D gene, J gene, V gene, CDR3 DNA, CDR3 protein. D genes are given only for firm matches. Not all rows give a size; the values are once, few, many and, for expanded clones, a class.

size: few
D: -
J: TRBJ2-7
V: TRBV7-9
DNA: TGTGCCAGCTGGGACAACTTCTACGAGCAGTACTTC
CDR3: CASWDNFYEQYF

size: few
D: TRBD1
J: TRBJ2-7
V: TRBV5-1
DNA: TGCGCCAGCAGCATGGGACAGGGAATGACCTACGAGCAGTACTTC
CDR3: CASSMGQGMTYEQYF

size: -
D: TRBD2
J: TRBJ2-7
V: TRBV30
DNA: TGTGCCTGGAGTGTAATCTCGGGGGGATCCTACGAGCAGTACTTC
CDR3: CAWSVISGGSYEQYF

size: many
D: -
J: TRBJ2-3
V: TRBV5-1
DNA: TGCGCCAGCAGCTTGGCCTGGCGGGGAATCGGTACGCAGTATTTT
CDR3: CASSLAWRGIGTQYF

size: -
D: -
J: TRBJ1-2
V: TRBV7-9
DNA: TGTGCCAGCAGCTTATTCAAGCGGAGGGACTATGGCTACACCTTC
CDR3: CASSLFKRRDYGYTF

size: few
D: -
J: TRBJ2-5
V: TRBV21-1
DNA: TGTGCCAGCTCTAGGGCAGGATTAGGGAAAGAGACCCAGTACTTC
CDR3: CASSRAGLGKETQYF

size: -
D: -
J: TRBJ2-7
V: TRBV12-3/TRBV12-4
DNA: TGTGCCAGCAGTTTCTCAGGGGCCGAGCAGTACTTC
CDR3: CASSFSGAEQYF

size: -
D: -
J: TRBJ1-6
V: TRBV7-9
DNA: TGTGCCAGCAGCTTAGATTCGCTTCGGGGTAATTCACCCCTCCACTTT
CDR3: CASSLDSLRGNSPLHF

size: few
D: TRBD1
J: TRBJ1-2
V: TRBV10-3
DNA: TGTGCCATCAGTGAGACTAGGACAGGGGATGGCTACACCTTC
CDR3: CAISETRTGDGYTF

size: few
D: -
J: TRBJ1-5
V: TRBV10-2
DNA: TGCGCCAGCTCGCGAGGGGGGAGCAATCAGCCCCAGCATTTT
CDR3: CASSRGGSNQPQHF

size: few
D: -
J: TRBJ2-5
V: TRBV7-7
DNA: TGTGCCAGCAGCTTATCCATCCAAGAGACCCAGTACTTC
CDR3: CASSLSIQETQYF

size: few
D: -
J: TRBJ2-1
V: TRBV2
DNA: TGTGCCAGCAGTGAATCAGGGGGGTATGAGCAGTTCTTC
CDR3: CASSESGGYEQFF

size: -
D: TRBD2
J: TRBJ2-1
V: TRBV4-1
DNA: TGCGCCAGCAGCCAAGGGGGCGGGAGCTACAATGAGCAGTTCTTC
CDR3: CASSQGGGSYNEQFF

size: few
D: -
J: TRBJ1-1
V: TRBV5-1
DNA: TGCGCCAGCAGCTTAAATCAGGGTGCGACTGAAGCTTTCTTT
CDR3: CASSLNQGATEAFF

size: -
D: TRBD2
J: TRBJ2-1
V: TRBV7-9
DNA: TGTGCCAGCAGCTTTTTGACTAGCGTGATCTACAATGAGCAGTTCTTC
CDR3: CASSFLTSVIYNEQFF

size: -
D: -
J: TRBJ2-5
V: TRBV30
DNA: TGTGCCTGGAGCCCCCGGAAACCTAACCAAGAGACCCAGTACTTC
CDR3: CAWSPRKPNQETQYF

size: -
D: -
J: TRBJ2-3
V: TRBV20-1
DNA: TGCAGTGCTCACCGGACGGATCGCACAGATACGCAGTATTTT
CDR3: CSAHRTDRTDTQYF

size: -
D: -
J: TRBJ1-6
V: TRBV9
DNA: TGTGCCAGCAGCGTAGATTGGGGTTCTAATTCACCCCTCCACTTT
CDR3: CASSVDWGSNSPLHF

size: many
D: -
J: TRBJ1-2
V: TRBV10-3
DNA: TGTGCCATCAATCCCGGCGGACCAGCCCCTCGAACAGGGAACCGGGGCTACACCTTC
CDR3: CAINPGGPAPRTGNRGYTF

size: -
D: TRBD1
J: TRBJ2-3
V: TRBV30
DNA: TGTGCCTGGAGTTTTACAGGGGCGACAGATACGCAGTATTTT
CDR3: CAWSFTGATDTQYF

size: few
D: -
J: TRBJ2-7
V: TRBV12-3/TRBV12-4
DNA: TGTGCCAGCAGCCCGGGATTCTCCTACGAGCAGTACTTC
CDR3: CASSPGFSYEQYF

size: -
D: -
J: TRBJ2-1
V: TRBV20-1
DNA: TGCAGTGCTGGCCTGACGGGAGATGAGCAGTTCTTC
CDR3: CSAGLTGDEQFF

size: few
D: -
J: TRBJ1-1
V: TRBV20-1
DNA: TGCAGTGCTAGAGTTGGCGGCGAACTCCGAGCTTTCTTT
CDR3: CSARVGGELRAFF

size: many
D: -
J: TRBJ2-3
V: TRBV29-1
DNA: TGCAGCGTTGACGAGGACAGAACAGATACGCAGTATTTT
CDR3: CSVDEDRTDTQYF

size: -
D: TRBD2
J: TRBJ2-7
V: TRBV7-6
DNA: TGTGCCAGCAGCTTAGAAGGCGGGGGGTCCAGCTACGAGCAGTACTTC
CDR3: CASSLEGGGSSYEQYF

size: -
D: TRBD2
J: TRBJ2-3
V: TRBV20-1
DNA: TGCAGTGCTTCCGGGACTAGCGCTGGGAATACGCAGTATTTT
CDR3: CSASGTSAGNTQYF

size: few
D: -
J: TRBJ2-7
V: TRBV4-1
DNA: TGCGCCAGCAGCCAAGAGCCACCGGGAAACTCCTACGAGCAGTACTTC
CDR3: CASSQEPPGNSYEQYF

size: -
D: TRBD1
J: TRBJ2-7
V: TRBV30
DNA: TGTGCCTGGGACAACACAGGGGTCTCCTACGAGCAGTACTTC
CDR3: CAWDNTGVSYEQYF

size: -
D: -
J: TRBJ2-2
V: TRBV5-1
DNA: TGCGCCAGCAGCTTGGTTGCGGACAACGGGGAGCTGTTTTTT
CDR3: CASSLVADNGELFF

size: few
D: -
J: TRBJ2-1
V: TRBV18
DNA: TGTGCCAGCTCACCAGTTAGGCAGAGCTCCTACAATGAGCAGTTCTTC
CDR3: CASSPVRQSSYNEQFF

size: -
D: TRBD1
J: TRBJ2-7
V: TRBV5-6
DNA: TGTGCCAGCAGCTCGCCCGAGGGGACAGGATTCCAGAGGCAGTACTTC
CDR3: CASSSPEGTGFQRQYF

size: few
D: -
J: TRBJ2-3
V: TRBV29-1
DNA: TGCAGCGTGGGGGCGGGAGATACGCAGTATTTT
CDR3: CSVGAGDTQYF

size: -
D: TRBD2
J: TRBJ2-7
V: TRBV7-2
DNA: TGTGCCAGCAGCTTAGCTAGCGGGGCCTACGAGCAGTACTTC
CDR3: CASSLASGAYEQYF

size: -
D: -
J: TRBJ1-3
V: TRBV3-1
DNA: TGTGCCAGCAGCCCATCCAGCTCTGGAAACACCATATATTTT
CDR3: CASSPSSSGNTIYF

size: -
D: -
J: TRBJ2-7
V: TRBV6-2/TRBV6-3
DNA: TGTGCCAGCAGTTACTCGATCCAAGATGAGCAGGGCTACGAGCAGTACTTC
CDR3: CASSYSIQDEQGYEQYF

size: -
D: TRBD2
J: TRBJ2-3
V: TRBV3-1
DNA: TGTGCCAGCAGCCAAGATCCCCTAGCGGGGCCCACAGATACGCAGTATTTT
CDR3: CASSQDPLAGPTDTQYF

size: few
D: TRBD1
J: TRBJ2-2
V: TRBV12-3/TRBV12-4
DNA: TGTGCCAGTTACAGGGGAGAAGAACGTCCCGGGGAGCTGTTTTTT
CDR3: CASYRGEERPGELFF

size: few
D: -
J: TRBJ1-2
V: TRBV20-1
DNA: TGCAGTGCTAGACCCCAACCTGAAGTCTATGGCTACACCTTC
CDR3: CSARPQPEVYGYTF

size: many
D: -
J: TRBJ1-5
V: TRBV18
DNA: TGTGCCAGCTCACCCCCGGCAAATCAGCCCCAGCATTTT
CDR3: CASSPPANQPQHF

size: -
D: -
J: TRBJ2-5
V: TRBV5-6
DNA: TGTGCCAGCAGCTCCCGGGAGACCCAGTACTTC
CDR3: CASSSRETQYF

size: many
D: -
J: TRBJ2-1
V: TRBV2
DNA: TGTGCCAGCAGAAGTCCGGGGAACAATGAGCAGTTCTTC
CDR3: CASRSPGNNEQFF

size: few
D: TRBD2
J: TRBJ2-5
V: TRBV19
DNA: TGTGCCAGTAGTCTACTAGCGGGGGGGCAAGAGACCCAGTACTTC
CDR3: CASSLLAGGQETQYF

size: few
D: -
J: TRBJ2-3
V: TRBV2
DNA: TGTGCCAGCAGTGAACTGGGCCCATTTCATACGCAGTATTTT
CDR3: CASSELGPFHTQYF

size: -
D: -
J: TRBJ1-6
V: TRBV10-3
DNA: TGTGCCATCAGTAAGGGGGTCGATAATTCACCCCTCCACTTT
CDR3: CAISKGVDNSPLHF

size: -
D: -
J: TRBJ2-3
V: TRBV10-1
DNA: TGCGCCAGCCGCAGCTCGTATGCAGATACGCAGTATTTT
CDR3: CASRSSYADTQYF

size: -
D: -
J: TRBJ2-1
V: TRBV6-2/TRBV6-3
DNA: TGTGCCAGCAGTTTCTCCGGGACTGCCAACAATGAGCAGTTCTTC
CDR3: CASSFSGTANNEQFF

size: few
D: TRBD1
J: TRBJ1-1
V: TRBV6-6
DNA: TGTGCCAGCAGTTACTCGATAGTTTGGGACAGGGGGCTAGGGAACACTGAAGCTTTCTTT
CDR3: CASSYSIVWDRGLGNTEAFF

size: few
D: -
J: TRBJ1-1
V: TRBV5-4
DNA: TGTGCCAGCAGCTTGGTCAGGGGAGGGAACACTGAAGCTTTCTTT
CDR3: CASSLVRGGNTEAFF

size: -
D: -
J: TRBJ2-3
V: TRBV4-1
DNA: TGCGCCAGCAGCCAAGATGTGGGGGGGGGCCCAGATACGCAGTATTTT
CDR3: CASSQDVGGGPDTQYF

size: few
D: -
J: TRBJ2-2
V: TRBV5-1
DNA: TGCGCCAGCAGCTTGACCGGCCAAGGGACCGGGGAGCTGTTTTTT
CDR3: CASSLTGQGTGELFF